Listed below are T cell receptor beta chains from one sample, sequenced in a study of blood T cell repertoires in COVID-19. The repertoire was sequenced with immunoSEQ multiplex PCR; TCRdb's copy has only in-frame clones and lacks some. Among around 100,000 clones listed, 81% were seen once. The sequenced sample was peripheral blood. These receptors were obtained from an elderly man with COVID-19, enrolled during active disease. Both conserved end residues are part of each CDR3. A D gene is named only where the DNA matches it firmly. For some rows the clone size is stated as once, few or many, or as a class when expanded; others skip it.

>17|NA|TRBV15|TRBJ2-3|NA
TGTGCCACCAGCAGAGATGACCCGCTCGATCGGGCAGATACGCAGTATTTT
CATSRDDPLDRADTQYF
>14|TRBD1|TRBV27|TRBJ1-2|NA
TGTGCCAGCAGGATACCGGGACAGATTAATGGCTACACCTTC
CASRIPGQINGYTF
>14|NA|TRBV5-4|TRBJ1-6|NA
TGTGCCAGCAGCTTGTCAGGTTCCCATTCACCCCTCCACTTT
CASSLSGSHSPLHF
>16|NA|TRBV25-1|TRBJ2-1|NA
TGTGCCAGCAGTGAAGGGGCGGGATTTTCCTACAATGAGCAGTTCTTC
CASSEGAGFSYNEQFF
>14|NA|TRBV14|TRBJ2-1|NA
TGTGCCAGCAGCCAAGGTTCTATGAACAATGAGCAGTTCTTC
CASSQGSMNNEQFF
>18|TRBD2|TRBV9|TRBJ2-1|NA
TGTGCCAGCAGCGTAATGGGAGGGTCCTGGGGAGCTTACAATGAGCAGTTCTTC
CASSVMGGSWGAYNEQFF
>13|NA|TRBV19|TRBJ2-7|NA
TGTGCCAGTAGTCCCCAGGGCGCGGACGAGCAGTACTTC
CASSPQGADEQYF
>15|TRBD2|TRBV7-9|TRBJ2-1|NA
TGTGCCAGCAGCTCAGCGGGGAGCTCCTACAATGAGCAGTTCTTC
CASSSAGSSYNEQFF
>18|TRBD2|TRBV28|TRBJ2-1|NA
TGTGCCAGCAGTCCTTTACTAGCGGGAGGGGTAAAGGGGAATGAGCAGTTCTTC
CASSPLLAGGVKGNEQFF
>15|TRBD1|TRBV2|TRBJ1-2|NA
TGTGCCAGCAGTGAGAGACAGGGGGCATTCAATGGCTACACCTTC
CASSERQGAFNGYTF
>17|NA|TRBV20-1|TRBJ1-1|NA
TGCAGTGCTAGTGTCGACGGAGAGACGTGGATGAACACTGAAGCTTTCTTT
CSASVDGETWMNTEAFF
>19|TRBD2|TRBV19|TRBJ2-1|NA
TGTGCCAGTAGTATTCCCGGGACTAGCGGGCAGAGCTCCTACAATGAGCAGTTCTTC
CASSIPGTSGQSSYNEQFF
>14|NA|TRBV6-4|TRBJ1-1|NA
TGTGCCAGCAGTGAGAACCGGGACATAGGAGAAGCTTTCTTT
CASSENRDIGEAFF
>13|NA|TRBV12-3/TRBV12-4|TRBJ2-7|few
TGTGCCAGCAGTTTAAGACTATCCTACGAGCAGTACTTC
CASSLRLSYEQYF
>14|NA|TRBV6-5|TRBJ1-1|NA
TGTGCCAGCATGCAGGGAACATTGAACACTGAAGCTTTCTTT
CASMQGTLNTEAFF
>15|TRBD2|TRBV3-1/TRBV3-2|TRBJ2-5|NA
TGTGCCAGCAGACCTACTAGCGGGGGCGCGTGGACCCAGTACTTC
CASRPTSGGAWTQYF
>13|TRBD1|TRBV6-5|TRBJ1-2|NA
TGTGCCAGCAGTCGGGACAGCGATTATGGCTACACCTTC
CASSRDSDYGYTF
>14|NA|TRBV4-1|TRBJ1-6|few
TGCGCCAGCAGCCAACCTGGGACACGTTCACCCCTCCACTTT
CASSQPGTRSPLHF
>15|NA|TRBV24-1|TRBJ1-4|NA
TGTGCCACCTGGGACGAGAGGGAGGTTCGAGAAAAACTGTTTTTT
CATWDEREVREKLFF
>11|NA|TRBV7-3|TRBJ2-3|NA
TGTGCCAGCAGCGCAGGAGATACGCAGTATTTT
CASSAGDTQYF
>20|TRBD2|TRBV24-1|TRBJ2-7|NA
TGTGCCACCCAGCTGAAATTTGGGGACAGGGGACTAGCGGGGGGCGGTGAGCAGTACTTC
CATQLKFGDRGLAGGGEQYF
>16|NA|TRBV4-2|TRBJ2-5|NA
TGTGCCAGCAGCCAAGACGCAGACTTTTTCCAAGAGACCCAGTACTTC
CASSQDADFFQETQYF
>13|NA|TRBV5-1|TRBJ1-2|few
TGCGCCAGCAGCTTGGTGGGAAGCGGTGGCTACACCTTC
CASSLVGSGGYTF
>16|TRBD1|TRBV14|TRBJ2-7|NA
TGTGCCAGCAGCCAGGGGGACAGGGAAATGGTCTACGAGCAGTACTTC
CASSQGDREMVYEQYF
>15|TRBD1|TRBV7-2|TRBJ1-5|NA
TGTGCCAGCAGTTCCCCGGGACAGCCTTATCAGCCCCAGCATTTT
CASSSPGQPYQPQHF
>15|NA|TRBV9|TRBJ2-6|NA
TGTGCCAGCAGCGTCGCAGGGTCCGGGGCCAACGTCCTGACTTTC
CASSVAGSGANVLTF
>13|NA|TRBV27|TRBJ2-7|NA
TGTGCCAGCAGTTTGGGCAGGGTCTACGAGCAGTACTTC
CASSLGRVYEQYF
>14|NA|TRBV7-8|TRBJ1-1|NA
TGTGCCAGCAGCAGGGGGTCCCCGAACACTGAAGCTTTCTTT
CASSRGSPNTEAFF
>15|NA|TRBV2|TRBJ2-1|NA
TGTGCCAGCAGTGAGGAGGGAAGCTCCTACAATGAGCAGTTCTTC
CASSEEGSSYNEQFF
>17|TRBD2|TRBV28|TRBJ2-2|NA
TGTGCCAGCATTATGATCGGACTAGCGGGACCCACCGGGGAGCTGTTTTTT
CASIMIGLAGPTGELFF
>14|NA|TRBV7-9|TRBJ1-4|NA
TGTGCCAGCACCCGGGGGGGGGCTAATGAAAAACTGTTTTTT
CASTRGGANEKLFF
>14|NA|TRBV4-2|TRBJ1-1|NA
TGTGCCAGCAGCGGGCGGACAGTCAACACTGAAGCTTTCTTT
CASSGRTVNTEAFF
>12|TRBD1|TRBV6-5|TRBJ1-5|few
TGTGCCGGGGGACAGCCCAATCAGCCCCAGCATTTT
CAGGQPNQPQHF
>15|TRBD2|TRBV6-4|TRBJ2-5|NA
TGTGCCAGCAGTGCCGGGACTAGCGCCGGAGAGACCCAGTACTTC
CASSAGTSAGETQYF
>14|TRBD2|TRBV27|TRBJ2-7|NA
TGTGCCAGCAGTTCGCTAGCGGGAGTCAGCGAGCAGTACTTC
CASSSLAGVSEQYF